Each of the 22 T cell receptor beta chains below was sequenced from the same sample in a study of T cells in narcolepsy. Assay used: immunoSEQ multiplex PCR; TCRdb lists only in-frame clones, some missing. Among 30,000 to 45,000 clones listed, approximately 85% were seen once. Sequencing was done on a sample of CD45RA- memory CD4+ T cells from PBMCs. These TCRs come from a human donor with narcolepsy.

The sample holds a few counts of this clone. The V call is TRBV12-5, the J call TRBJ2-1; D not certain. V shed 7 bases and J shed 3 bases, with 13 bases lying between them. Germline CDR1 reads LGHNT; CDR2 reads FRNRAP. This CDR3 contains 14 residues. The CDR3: CASALTDGYNEQFF. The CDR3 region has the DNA TGTGCTAGTGCCTTGACGGACGGCTACAATGAGCAGTTCTTC. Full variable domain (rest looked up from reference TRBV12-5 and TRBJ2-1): DARVTQTPRHKVTEMGQEVTMRCQPILGHNTVFWYRQTMMQGLELLAYFRNRAPLDDSGMPKDRFSAEMPDATLATLKIQPSEPRDSAVYFCASALTDGYNEQFFGPGTRLTVL.

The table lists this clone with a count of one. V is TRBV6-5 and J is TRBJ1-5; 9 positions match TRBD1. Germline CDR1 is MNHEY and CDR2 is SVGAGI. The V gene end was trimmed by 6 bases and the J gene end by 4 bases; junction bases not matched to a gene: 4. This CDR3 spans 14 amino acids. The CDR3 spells CASRAGQGNQPQHF. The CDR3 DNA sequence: TGTGCCAGCAGGGCGGGACAGGGTAATCAGCCCCAGCATTTT.

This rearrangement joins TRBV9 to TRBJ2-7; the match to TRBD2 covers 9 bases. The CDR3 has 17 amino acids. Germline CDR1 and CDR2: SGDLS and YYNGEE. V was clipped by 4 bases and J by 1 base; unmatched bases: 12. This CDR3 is CASSPHGGGAGSYEQYF. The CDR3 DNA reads TGTGCCAGCAGCCCCCATGGCGGGGGGGCCGGATCCTACGAGCAGTACTTC.

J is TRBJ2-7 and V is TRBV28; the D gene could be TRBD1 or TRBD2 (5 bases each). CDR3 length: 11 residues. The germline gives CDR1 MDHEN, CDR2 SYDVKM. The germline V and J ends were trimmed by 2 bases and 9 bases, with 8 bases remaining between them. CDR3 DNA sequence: TGTGCCAGCAGTTTAGGGGGATTGCAGTACTTC. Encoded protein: CASSLGGLQYF. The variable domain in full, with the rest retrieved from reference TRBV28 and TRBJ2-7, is DVKVTQSSRYLVKRTGEKVFLECVQDMDHENMFWYRQDPGLGLRLIYFSYDVKMKEKGDIPEGYSVSREKKERFSLILESASTNQTSMYLCASSLGGLQYFGPGTRLTVT.

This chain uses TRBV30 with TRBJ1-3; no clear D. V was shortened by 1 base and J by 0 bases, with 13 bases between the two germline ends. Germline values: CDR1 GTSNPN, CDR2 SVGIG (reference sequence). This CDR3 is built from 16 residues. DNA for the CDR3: TGTGCCTGGAGTGGATACAGAGTCCCCTCTGGAAACACCATATATTTT. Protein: CAWSGYRVPSGNTIYF.

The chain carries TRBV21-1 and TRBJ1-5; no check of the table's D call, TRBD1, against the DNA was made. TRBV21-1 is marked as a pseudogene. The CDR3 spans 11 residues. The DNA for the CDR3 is TGTGCCAGCAGCACCCCAGAGCCCCAGCATTTT. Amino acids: CASSTPEPQHF.

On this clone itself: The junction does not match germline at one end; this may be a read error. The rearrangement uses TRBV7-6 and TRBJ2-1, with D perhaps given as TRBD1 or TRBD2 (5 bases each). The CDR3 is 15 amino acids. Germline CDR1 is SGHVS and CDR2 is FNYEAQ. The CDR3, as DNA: TGTGCCAGCAGCCTAGCCATTGGGGCAAACAATGAGCAGTTCTTC. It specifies CASSLAIGANNEQFF. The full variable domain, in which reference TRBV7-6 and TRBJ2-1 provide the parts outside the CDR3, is GAGVSQSPRYKVTKRGQDVALRCDPISGHVSLYWYRQALGQGPEFLTYFNYEAQQDKSGLPNDRFSAERPEGSISTLTIQRTEQRDSAMYRCASSLAIGANNEQFFGPGTRLTVL.

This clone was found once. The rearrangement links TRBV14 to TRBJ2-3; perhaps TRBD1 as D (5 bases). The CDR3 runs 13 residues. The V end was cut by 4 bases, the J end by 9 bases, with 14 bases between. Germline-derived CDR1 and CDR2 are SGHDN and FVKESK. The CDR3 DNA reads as TGTGCCAGCAGCCCCGACAGCCGAACAACGCAGTATTTT. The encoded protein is CASSPDSRTTQYF.

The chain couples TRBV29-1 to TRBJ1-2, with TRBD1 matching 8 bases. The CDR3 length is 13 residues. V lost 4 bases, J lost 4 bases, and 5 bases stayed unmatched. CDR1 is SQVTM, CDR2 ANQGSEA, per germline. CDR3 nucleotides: TGCAGCGTTGGCCGGCAGGGGGCCTATGGCTACACCTTC. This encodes CSVGRQGAYGYTF.

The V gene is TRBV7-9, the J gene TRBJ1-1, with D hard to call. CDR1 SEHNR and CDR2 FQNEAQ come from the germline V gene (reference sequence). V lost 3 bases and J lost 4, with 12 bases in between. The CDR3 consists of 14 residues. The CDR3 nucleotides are TGTGCCAGCAGCTTTTACCCCAGGCGCACTGAAGCTTTCTTT. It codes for CASSFYPRRTEAFF.

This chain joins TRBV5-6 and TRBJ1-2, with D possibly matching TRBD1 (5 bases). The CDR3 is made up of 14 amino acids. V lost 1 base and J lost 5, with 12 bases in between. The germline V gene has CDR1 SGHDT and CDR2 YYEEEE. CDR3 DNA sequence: TGTGCCAGCAGCTTGTTGGGGCGGCTATATGGCTACACCTTC. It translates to CASSLLGRLYGYTF.

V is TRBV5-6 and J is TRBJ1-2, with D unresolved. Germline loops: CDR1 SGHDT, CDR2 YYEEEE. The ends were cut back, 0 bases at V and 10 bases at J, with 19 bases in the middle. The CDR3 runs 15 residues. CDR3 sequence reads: CASSLAGRVRGHYTF. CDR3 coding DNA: TGTGCCAGCAGCTTGGCCGGCCGAGTCCGAGGCCACTACACCTTC.

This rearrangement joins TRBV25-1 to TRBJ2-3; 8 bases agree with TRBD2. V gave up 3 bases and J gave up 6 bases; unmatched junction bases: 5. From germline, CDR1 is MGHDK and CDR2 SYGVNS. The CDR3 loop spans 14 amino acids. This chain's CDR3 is CASSDPGGADTQYF. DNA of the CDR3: TGTGCCAGCAGTGACCCGGGGGGGGCCGATACGCAGTATTTT.

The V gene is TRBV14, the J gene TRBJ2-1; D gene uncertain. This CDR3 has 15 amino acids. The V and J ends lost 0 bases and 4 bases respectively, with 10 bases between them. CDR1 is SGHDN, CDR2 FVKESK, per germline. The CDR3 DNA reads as TGTGCCAGCAGCCAAGATCTTTCGCCTTACAATGAGCAGTTCTTC. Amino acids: CASSQDLSPYNEQFF.

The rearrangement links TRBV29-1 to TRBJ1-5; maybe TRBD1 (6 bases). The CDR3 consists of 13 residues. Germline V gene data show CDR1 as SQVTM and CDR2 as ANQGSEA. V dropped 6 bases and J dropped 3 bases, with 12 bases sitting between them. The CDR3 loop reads CSVADRLNQPQHF. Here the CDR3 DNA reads TGCAGCGTCGCTGACAGGCTCAATCAGCCCCAGCATTTT.

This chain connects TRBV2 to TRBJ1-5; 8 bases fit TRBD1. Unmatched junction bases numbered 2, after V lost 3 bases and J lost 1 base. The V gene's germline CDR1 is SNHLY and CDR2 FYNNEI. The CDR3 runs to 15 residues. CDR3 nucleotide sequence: TGTGCCAGCAGTGACAGGACAGGGAGCAATCAGCCCCAGCATTTT. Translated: CASSDRTGSNQPQHF.

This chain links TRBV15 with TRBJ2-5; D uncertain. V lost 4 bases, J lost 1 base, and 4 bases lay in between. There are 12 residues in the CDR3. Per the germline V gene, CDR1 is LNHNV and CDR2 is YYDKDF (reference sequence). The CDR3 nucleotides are TGTGCCACCAGCATTGGCCAAGAGACCCAGTACTTC. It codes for CATSIGQETQYF.

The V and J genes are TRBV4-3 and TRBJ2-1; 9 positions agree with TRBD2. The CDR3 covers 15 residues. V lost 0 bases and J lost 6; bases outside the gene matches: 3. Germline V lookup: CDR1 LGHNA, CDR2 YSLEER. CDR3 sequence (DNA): TGCGCCAGCAGCCAAGAAGGGCGGGGGGGCAATGAGCAGTTCTTC. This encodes CASSQEGRGGNEQFF.

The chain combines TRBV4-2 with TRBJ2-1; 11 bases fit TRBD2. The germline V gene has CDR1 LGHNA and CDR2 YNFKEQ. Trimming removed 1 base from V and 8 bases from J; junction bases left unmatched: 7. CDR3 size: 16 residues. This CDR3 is CASSQGSGGAGDEQFF. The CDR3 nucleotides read TGTGCCAGCAGCCAAGGTAGCGGGGGGGCCGGGGATGAGCAGTTCTTC.

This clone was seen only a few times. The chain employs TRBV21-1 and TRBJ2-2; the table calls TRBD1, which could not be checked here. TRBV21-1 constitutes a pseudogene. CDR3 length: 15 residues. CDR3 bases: TGTGCCAGCAGCAAAGGGCCAGGGGACGGCGGGGAGCTGTTTTTT. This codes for CASSKGPGDGGELFF.

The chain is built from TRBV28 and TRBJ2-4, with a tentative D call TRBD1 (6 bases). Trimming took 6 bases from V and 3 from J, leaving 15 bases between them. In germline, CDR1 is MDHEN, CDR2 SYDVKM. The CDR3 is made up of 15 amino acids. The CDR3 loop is CASSLSGQLKNIQYF. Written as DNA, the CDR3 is TGTGCCAGCAGCCTCTCGGGACAACTCAAAAACATTCAGTACTTC.

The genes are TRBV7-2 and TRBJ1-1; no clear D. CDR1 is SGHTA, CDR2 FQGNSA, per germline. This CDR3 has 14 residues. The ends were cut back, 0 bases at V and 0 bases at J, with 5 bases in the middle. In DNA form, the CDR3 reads TGTGCCAGCAGCTTAGCAATGCTGAACACTGAAGCTTTCTTT. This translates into CASSLAMLNTEAFF.